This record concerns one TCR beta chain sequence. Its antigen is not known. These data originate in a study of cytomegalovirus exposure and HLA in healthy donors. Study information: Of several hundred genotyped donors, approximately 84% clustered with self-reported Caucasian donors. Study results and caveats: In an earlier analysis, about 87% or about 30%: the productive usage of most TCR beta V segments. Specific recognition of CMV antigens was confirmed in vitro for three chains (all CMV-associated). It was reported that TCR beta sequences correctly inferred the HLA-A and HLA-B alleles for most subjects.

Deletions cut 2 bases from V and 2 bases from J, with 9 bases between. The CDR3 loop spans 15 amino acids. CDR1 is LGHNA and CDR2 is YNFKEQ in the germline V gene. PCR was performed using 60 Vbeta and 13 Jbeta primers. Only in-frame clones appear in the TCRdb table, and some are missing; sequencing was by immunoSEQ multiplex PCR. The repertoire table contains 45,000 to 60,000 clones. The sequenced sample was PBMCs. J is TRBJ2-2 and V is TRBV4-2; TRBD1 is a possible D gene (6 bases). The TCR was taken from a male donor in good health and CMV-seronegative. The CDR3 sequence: CASSQPGVNTGELFF. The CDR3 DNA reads TGTGCCAGCAGCCAACCAGGGGTTAACACCGGGGAGCTGTTTTTT.